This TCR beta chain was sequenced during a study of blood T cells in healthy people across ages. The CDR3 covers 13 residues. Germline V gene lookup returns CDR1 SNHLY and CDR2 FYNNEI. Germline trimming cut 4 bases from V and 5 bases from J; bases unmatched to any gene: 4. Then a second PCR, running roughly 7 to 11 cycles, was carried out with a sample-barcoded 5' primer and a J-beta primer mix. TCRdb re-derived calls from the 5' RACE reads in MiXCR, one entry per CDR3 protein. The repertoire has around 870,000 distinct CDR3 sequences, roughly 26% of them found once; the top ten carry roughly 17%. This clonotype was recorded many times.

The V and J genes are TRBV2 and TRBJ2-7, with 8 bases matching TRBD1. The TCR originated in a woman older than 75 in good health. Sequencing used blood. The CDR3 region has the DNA TGTGCCAGCAGTGGGACAGGGTCCCACGAGCAGTACTTC. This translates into CASSGTGSHEQYF.